The table lists the clone carrying this TCR beta chain with a few counts. Its antigen is as yet unknown. This CDR3 is built from 12 residues. The J segment lost 3 bases and the V segment lost 8 bases, leaving 3 bases of the junction unmatched. In germline, CDR1 is MNHNY, CDR2 SVGAGI (reference sequence). Expressed TCRB transcripts were sequenced because the entire RNA isolate underwent reverse transcription. Method: immunoSEQ multiplex PCR; TCRdb's copy keeps in-frame clones and lacks some. The sample has 300,000 to 400,000 clones, around 12% seen once. The sample originates from a study of beta chain features in type 1 diabetes. Study-wide points: Patients' naive, central memory and regulatory TCRB repertoires appeared more alike than those of healthy donors. TCRB CDR3 length was moderately but significantly reduced in all four CD4+ subsets of Type 1 diabetes patients. For type 1 diabetes patients, VDJ junctions showed fewer insertions and more deletions. Possible PCR preference for shorter templates applied equally to patients and controls.

Material: naive CD4+ T cells from blood. The receptor was derived from a man between 18 and 35 years old in good health. The chain couples TRBV6-6 to TRBJ2-7; 8 positions agree with TRBD1. The CDR3 nucleotides are TGTGCCAGCGGACAGGGTAACTACGAGCAGTACTTC. Translated, it gives CASGQGNYEQYF.